A single sample is the source of the 21 T cell receptor beta chains below, sequenced in a study of blood T cells in healthy people across ages. For the second PCR, which ran for about 7 to 11 cycles, a sample-barcoded 5' primer and a J-beta primer mix were used. TCRdb ran MiXCR on the 5' RACE reads and lists one entry per CDR3 protein. This sample yields some 1.5 million distinct CDR3 sequences, of which 25% to 30% are seen a single time; about 8% belongs to the top ten. Sequencing was performed on blood. These receptors were obtained from a woman aged 30 to 39 in good health.

Of note for this clonotype: This may arise from a read error, as a much more abundant clone is one base away. The chain is built from TRBV5-1 and TRBJ1-2, with 8 bases lining up with TRBD1. The germline V gene has CDR1 SGHRS and CDR2 YFSETQ. The ends lost 4 bases at V and 3 bases at J; junction bases unmatched: 8. The CDR3 contains 15 residues. The CDR3 coding sequence is TGCGCCAGCAGCCAGGACCAGGGGGCCGACTATGGCTACACCTTC. Translating it yields CASSQDQGADYGYTF.

This clonotype has a handful of counts. This sequence joins TRBV28 and TRBJ2-7, with D possibly matching TRBD1 (5 bases). Looked up from germline, CDR1 is MDHEN and CDR2 is SYDVKM. Trimming left V 5 bases short and J 2 bases short, with 13 bases between. The CDR3 runs to 14 residues. The CDR3: CASSGSGAAYEQYF. In DNA form, the CDR3 reads TGTGCCAGCAGTGGCTCTGGGGCGGCCTACGAGCAGTACTTC.

This clonotype was recorded many times. The chain recombines TRBV20-1 with TRBJ2-1, with D possibly TRBD1 on 6 matching bases. V shed 3 bases and J shed 4 bases, with 10 bases lying between them. The germline gives CDR1 DFQATT, CDR2 SNEGSKA (reference sequence). This CDR3 has 13 amino acids. Here the CDR3 DNA reads TGCAGTGCTAGGCAGGGGCCATACAATGAGCAGTTCTTC. As protein: CSARQGPYNEQFF.

The rearrangement joins TRBV10-3 to TRBJ2-7, with D hard to call. This CDR3 contains 12 residues. Germline V gives CDR1 ENHRY, CDR2 SYGVKD. The CDR3 bases are TGTGTCAGTGCTCCAAGGGCCTACGAGCAGTACTTC. Amino acid sequence: CVSAPRAYEQYF.

The chain has TRBV20-1 and TRBJ2-7; 13 positions agree with TRBD2. The J segment lost 3 bases and the V segment lost 5 bases, leaving 4 bases of the junction unmatched. CDR1 is DFQATT, CDR2 SNEGSKA, per germline (reference sequence). The CDR3 covers 14 residues. This CDR3 reads CSAGGLAGIYEQYF. In nucleotides, the CDR3 is TGCAGTGCTGGGGGACTAGCGGGGATCTACGAGCAGTACTTC.

This clonotype appeared a few times. The V gene is TRBV7-2, the J gene TRBJ2-7, with 9 bases aligning to TRBD1. The CDR3 is 15 residues long. V lost 3 bases to trimming and J lost 3 bases; unmatched junction nucleotides: 6. Germline CDR1 reads SGHTA; CDR2 reads FQGNSA. The CDR3 region has the DNA TGTGCCAGCAGCTTTCACAGGGGGCATGGCTACGAGCAGTACTTC. This codes for CASSFHRGHGYEQYF.

Note on this clonotype: This clone may be a read error of a much larger clone one base away. V is TRBV5-1 and J is TRBJ2-7; D call uncertain. Germline V gives CDR1 SGHRS, CDR2 YFSETQ. This CDR3 contains 13 residues. Trimming cost V 4 bases and J 12 bases, with 20 bases left between them. The CDR3 sequence is CASSLPTSKTRYF. The DNA of the CDR3 is TGCGCCAGCAGCCTGCCGACATCAAAGACCCGGTACTTC.

Comments on this clonotype: The junction departs from germline at one end; a sequencing error may be responsible. V usage is TRBV25-1 and J usage is TRBJ2-7, with 8 bases identical to TRBD1. In germline, CDR1 is MGHDK, CDR2 SYGVNS. The CDR3 runs to 12 residues. This CDR3 reads CASSGHGGRGHF. In nucleotides, the CDR3 is TGTGCCAGCAGCGGTCACGGGGGCAGGGGGCACTTC.

V is TRBV5-5 and J is TRBJ1-2, with a tentative D call TRBD1 (6 bases). CDR1 SGHKS and CDR2 YYEKEE come from the germline V gene (reference sequence). V was trimmed by 1 base and J by 2 bases, leaving 18 bases between them. The CDR3 has 17 amino acids. CDR3 sequence reads: CASSLSRQAPENYGYTF. The CDR3 DNA reads TGTGCCAGCAGCTTGAGTAGACAGGCTCCGGAAAACTATGGCTACACCTTC.

In its sample, this clonotype was seen many times. The V call is TRBV7-9, the J call TRBJ2-7, with D possibly being TRBD2 (6 bases). Germline V gives CDR1 SEHNR, CDR2 FQNEAQ (reference sequence). The CDR3 contains 12 residues. The ends were cut back, 5 bases at V and 9 bases at J, with 14 bases in the middle. The CDR3, as DNA: TGTGCCAGCAGCATTGGGACTGGGGGGCAGTACTTC. Translated, it gives CASSIGTGGQYF. The full variable domain, completed using reference TRBV7-9 and TRBJ2-7, is DTGVSQNPRHKITKRGQNVTFRCDPISEHNRLYWYRQTLGQGPEFLTYFQNEAQLEKSRLLSDRFSAERPKGSFSTLEIQRTEQGDSAMYLCASSIGTGGQYFGPGTRLTVT.

Only a few counts were recorded for this clonotype. For the CDR3, the DNA is TGCGCCAGCAGCCGGGACAGCCTCAAGCCCCAGCATTTT. The encoded protein is CASSRDSLKPQHF. This sequence joins TRBV4-1 and TRBJ1-5; 7 bases fit TRBD1. V gave up 4 bases and J gave up 8 bases; unmatched junction bases: 5. This CDR3 spans 13 amino acids. CDR1 MGHRA and CDR2 YSYEKL come from the germline V gene.

Many counts were recorded for this clonotype. CDR3 nucleotide sequence: TGTGCCATCGGGGCTAGCGGGAGGCTCCACAATGAGCAGTTCTTC. As protein: CAIGASGRLHNEQFF. The chain recombines TRBV10-3 with TRBJ2-1, with TRBD2 matching 11 bases. The CDR3 spans 15 residues. Germline CDR1 reads ENHRY; CDR2 reads SYGVKD. V gave up 8 bases and J gave up 5 bases; unmatched junction bases: 8.

This clonotype was detected a few times. This rearrangement joins TRBV3-1 to TRBJ2-2; no clear D gene. Germline CDR1 is LGHDT and CDR2 is YNNKEL (reference sequence). This CDR3 contains 15 residues. The germline V and J ends were trimmed by 1 base and 0 bases, with 6 bases remaining between them. CDR3 nucleotide sequence: TGTGCCAGCAGCCAAGGCAGCGCGAACACCGGGGAGCTGTTTTTT. This encodes CASSQGSANTGELFF.

This clonotype appeared many times. The junction departs from the called germline gene at one end, perhaps through a read error. This chain joins TRBV5-1 and TRBJ2-3; D is ambiguous. Germline V gene data show CDR1 as SGHRS and CDR2 as YFSETQ. The CDR3 has 14 residues. CDR3 protein: CASSLETSTDTQYF. In DNA, the CDR3 is TGTGCCAGCAGCTTAGAAACTAGCACAGATACGCAGTATTTT.

This chain uses TRBV20-1 with TRBJ1-6, with 7 bases matching TRBD1. Trimming cost V 0 bases and J 9 bases; bases outside gene matches: 8. This CDR3 region has 15 residues. Germline V lookup: CDR1 DFQATT, CDR2 SNEGSKA (reference sequence). The DNA for the CDR3 is TGCAGTGCTAGAGACCGGGGACAGTCAGCTTCACCCCTCCACTTT. Its translation: CSARDRGQSASPLHF.

The rearrangement links TRBV5-6 to TRBJ1-4; no reliable D call. V lost 4 bases to trimming and J lost 8 bases, with 18 bases between them. This CDR3 contains 15 residues. Germline lookup yields CDR1 SGHDT and CDR2 YYEEEE. The CDR3 is CASSLTFYTGEKLFF. Here the CDR3 DNA reads TGTGCCAGCAGCCTGACATTCTACACCGGGGAAAAACTGTTTTTT.

A few counts support this clonotype. The chain carries TRBV6-6 and TRBJ1-5, with TRBD1 matching over 9 bases. CDR1 MNHNY and CDR2 SVGAGI come from the germline V gene (reference sequence). The CDR3 spans 14 residues. The V and J ends lost 4 bases and 5 bases, in that order; junction bases with no gene match: 3. DNA of the CDR3: TGTGCCAGCAGTTGGACAGGGGCCGATCAGCCCCAGCATTTT. This encodes CASSWTGADQPQHF.

This chain links TRBV7-2 with TRBJ1-3, with D possibly being TRBD1 (6 bases). The ends were cut back, 5 bases at V and 0 bases at J, with 14 bases in the middle. This CDR3 region has 16 residues. Germline V gene data show CDR1 as SGHTA and CDR2 as FQGNSA. DNA of the CDR3: TGTGCCAGCAGCGTACAGGGTTGGGGCTCTGGAAACACCATATATTTT. This codes for CASSVQGWGSGNTIYF.

In its sample, this clonotype was seen a few times. The CDR3 bases are TGTGCCAGCAGTCTGGACTGGATGAGCGATGAGCAGTTCTTC. Residues: CASSLDWMSDEQFF. The J gene is TRBJ2-1, the V gene TRBV5-5, with TRBD2 as a possible D gene (5 bases). V gave up 5 bases and J gave up 8 bases, with 17 bases separating them. Germline CDR1 is SGHKS and CDR2 is YYEKEE (reference sequence). This CDR3 spans 14 amino acids.

This clonotype was detected a few times. J is TRBJ2-5 and V is TRBV9; possibly TRBD1 or TRBD2 for D (5 bases each). The V end was cut by 0 bases, the J end by 7 bases, with 10 bases between. CDR1 is SGDLS and CDR2 is YYNGEE in the germline V gene. The CDR3 contains 13 residues. CDR3 in DNA: TGTGCCAGCAGCGTAGATAGAGGGGTGACCCAGTACTTC. It codes for CASSVDRGVTQYF.

The CDR3 reads CASSQEGGLDTEAFF. CDR3 in DNA: TGCGCCAGCAGCCAAGAGGGGGGGTTGGACACTGAAGCTTTCTTT. The chain links TRBV4-3 to TRBJ1-1; possibly TRBD1 for D (5 bases). Germline V lookup: CDR1 LGHNA, CDR2 YSLEER. The CDR3 runs 15 residues. The germline V and J ends were trimmed by 0 bases and 3 bases, with 11 bases remaining between them.